The entry that follows covers one T cell receptor (beta chain) sequence. This record belongs to a study of blood T cell repertoires in COVID-19. This study enrolled people aged about 18 to 100 from around 26 US geographic areas. The method was immunoSEQ multiplex PCR; TCRdb's version includes in-frame clones alone and lacks a portion of them. The sample includes about 220,000 clones, about 83% of them seen just once. V was shortened by 2 bases and J by 5 bases, with 11 bases between the two germline ends. Germline CDR1 is SGHDT and CDR2 is YYEEEE. This CDR3 region has 14 residues. The chain carries TRBV5-6 and TRBJ1-5, with D possibly matching TRBD1 (6 bases). The sequence derives from a woman in her fifties or sixties who had been exposed to COVID-19. Sample: PBMCs or T cells enriched from blood (not recorded which). CDR3: CASSLGAGDQPQHF. The CDR3 DNA sequence: TGTGCCAGCAGCTTAGGGGCAGGGGATCAGCCCCAGCATTTT.